The 22 T cell receptor beta chains listed next were all sequenced from one sample in a study of T cell responses to AZD1222 COVID-19 vaccine. Only in-frame clones appear in the TCRdb table, and some are missing; sequencing was by immunoSEQ multiplex PCR. Of some 150,000 clones in the sample, roughly 90% were seen once. Source: peripheral blood, taken 28 days after the second AZD1222 dose. These receptors all stem from an adult who received the AZD1222 COVID-19 vaccine.

This sequence joins TRBV28 and TRBJ1-2; TRBD1 aligns across 8 bases. The CDR3 totals 15 residues. Germline CDR1 MDHEN, CDR2 SYDVKM. Trimming took 7 bases from V and 0 from J; bases not matched to a gene: 7. CDR3 residues: CASTSGQGSNYGYTF. In nucleotides, the CDR3 is TGTGCCAGCACCTCCGGACAGGGATCTAACTATGGCTACACCTTC.

This chain uses TRBV2 with TRBJ1-1, with D perhaps matching TRBD1 (5 bases). From germline, CDR1 is SNHLY and CDR2 FYNNEI. Deletions cut 2 bases from V and 4 bases from J, with 8 bases between. The CDR3 is 13 amino acids. The CDR3 DNA sequence: TGTGCCAGCAGTGAACAGGGTGGCACTGAAGCTTTCTTT. Its translation: CASSEQGGTEAFF.

V usage is TRBV6-2 or TRBV6-3 and J usage is TRBJ2-7, with a tentative D call TRBD1 (5 bases). The V end lost 0 bases, the J end lost 2 bases, and 11 bases lay between the germline ends. The CDR3 length is 15 residues. Looked up from germline, CDR1 is MNHEY and CDR2 is SVGEGT. As DNA, the CDR3 is TGTGCCAGCAGTTACTCTGATAGGGGCCCCTACGAGCAGTACTTC. Its protein product is CASSYSDRGPYEQYF.

The J gene is TRBJ2-1, the V gene TRBV28; TRBD2 agrees at 8 bases. The CDR3 is 17 amino acids. Looked up from germline, CDR1 is MDHEN and CDR2 is SYDVKM. With V trimmed by 3 bases and J by 4 bases, 11 bases remained unmatched. The CDR3 DNA follows: TGTGCCAGCAGTTTTTCGTTTTTTAGCGGGGCATACAATGAGCAGTTCTTC. Translation: CASSFSFFSGAYNEQFF.

This chain uses TRBV7-8 with TRBJ1-6; the D is unclear. This CDR3 is 15 amino acids long. V lost 5 bases and J lost 5, with 13 bases in between. CDR1 SGHVS and CDR2 FQNEAQ come from the germline V gene. The DNA for the CDR3 is TGTGCCAGCAGCCGAGCCGGGATAAATAATTCACCCCTCCACTTT. Its protein product is CASSRAGINNSPLHF.

This chain links TRBV5-1 with TRBJ1-2; 8 bases are shared with TRBD1. The V gene's germline CDR1 is SGHRS and CDR2 YFSETQ. V gave up 2 bases and J gave up 6 bases; unmatched junction bases: 3. The CDR3 extends over 13 amino acids. The CDR3, as DNA: TGCGCCAGCAGCTTACAGGGGGTCGATGGCTACACCTTC. Translated, it gives CASSLQGVDGYTF.

V and J are TRBV27 and TRBJ1-1, with D possibly being TRBD1 (5 bases). The CDR3 runs to 14 residues. V shed 2 bases and J shed 8 bases, with 15 bases lying between them. Germline-derived CDR1 and CDR2 are MNHEY and SMNVEV (reference sequence). The CDR3, as DNA: TGTGCCAGCAGTTTACAGGGATCGGGGCGAGAAGCTTTCTTT. The encoded protein is CASSLQGSGREAFF.

Here the CDR3 DNA reads TGTGCCAGCAGCTTAGATCTTGAGCCCGGGGAGCTGTTTTTT. Translation: CASSLDLEPGELFF. The chain uses TRBV11-2 and TRBJ2-2; D unresolved. Germline V gene sequence: CDR1 SGHAT, CDR2 FQNNGV. Trimming shortened V by 0 bases and J by 6 bases, and 8 bases separated the two germline ends. This CDR3 region has 14 residues.

The J gene is TRBJ1-2, the V gene TRBV5-5; possible D gene TRBD1, 5 bases. Trimming removed 2 bases from V and 1 base from J, with 9 bases in between. Germline CDR1 is SGHKS and CDR2 is YYEKEE (reference sequence). CDR3 size: 14 residues. CDR3 coding DNA: TGTGCCAGCAGCTTAAGACAGCTTAACTATGGCTACACCTTC. It specifies CASSLRQLNYGYTF.

J is TRBJ1-4 and V is TRBV6-5; D perhaps matches TRBD1 (6 bases). The V gene's germline CDR1 is MNHEY and CDR2 SVGAGI. The CDR3 extends over 14 amino acids. Trimming took off 6 bases at V and 3 bases at J, with 11 bases between the two ends. The CDR3 is CASRYRVPNEKLFF. CDR3 coding DNA: TGTGCCAGCAGGTACAGGGTTCCTAATGAAAAACTGTTTTTT.

The chain uses TRBV14 and TRBJ2-7, with 9 bases that match TRBD2. The junction had 6 bases not matched to a gene; V was cut back by 0 bases and J by 0 bases. CDR1 is SGHDN, CDR2 FVKESK, per germline. The length of the CDR3 is 17 residues. The CDR3 sequence is CASSQEVAGVPSYEQYF. CDR3 in DNA: TGTGCCAGCAGCCAAGAAGTAGCGGGAGTTCCCTCCTACGAGCAGTACTTC.

This clone was observed a handful of times. The rearrangement links TRBV5-1 to TRBJ2-2, with 8 bases that match TRBD1. The germline V gene encodes CDR1 SGHRS and CDR2 YFSETQ. V lost 5 bases, J lost 1 base, and 4 bases stayed unmatched. The CDR3 runs to 15 residues. The CDR3 DNA is TGCGCCAGCAGTTCGGGGACAGGGAACACCGGGGAGCTGTTTTTT. Its translation: CASSSGTGNTGELFF. Together with reference TRBV5-1 and TRBJ2-2, the CDR3 gives the full variable domain: KAGVTQTPRYLIKTRGQQVTLSCSPISGHRSVSWYQQTPGQGLQFLFEYFSETQRNKGNFPGRFSGRQFSNSRSEMNVSTLELGDSALYLCASSSGTGNTGELFFGEGSRLTVL.

This rearrangement joins TRBV2 to TRBJ2-2, with TRBD1 matching over 8 bases. Trimming at V came to 3 bases and at J to 4 bases, leaving 1 base not matched to a gene. Germline values: CDR1 SNHLY, CDR2 FYNNEI. The CDR3 has 14 residues. CDR3 sequence (DNA): TGTGCCAGCAGTGATACAGGGGGCACCGGGGAGCTGTTTTTT. Its protein product is CASSDTGGTGELFF.

The rearrangement uses TRBV10-1 and TRBJ2-2, with no clear D. Germline loops: CDR1 WNHNN, CDR2 SYGVQD (reference sequence). Deletions cut 2 bases from V and 1 base from J, with 11 bases between. This CDR3 is 16 amino acids long. CDR3 in DNA: TGCGCCAGCAGTGAGGGAACTTCGGGGAACACCGGGGAGCTGTTTTTT. Its protein product is CASSEGTSGNTGELFF.

The V and J genes are TRBV7-8 and TRBJ2-1, with TRBD1 as a possible D gene (6 bases). The CDR3 sequence is 15 residues long. Germline-derived CDR1 and CDR2 are SGHVS and FQNEAQ. Trimming shortened V by 3 bases and J by 4 bases, and 13 bases separated the two germline ends. The CDR3 reads CASSLGSQGYNEQFF. The CDR3 DNA is TGTGCCAGCAGCTTGGGCTCGCAGGGGTACAATGAGCAGTTCTTC.

The DNA for the CDR3 is TGTGCCAGCAGCTCACAGGGGCGGGGAGATGAAAAACTGTTTTTT. This sequence encodes CASSSQGRGDEKLFF. The chain combines TRBV5-4 with TRBJ1-4; TRBD1 matches 7 bases. V shed 3 bases and J 6 bases; nucleotides not matched to a gene: 8. Germline CDR1 and CDR2: SGHNT and YYREEE (reference sequence). The CDR3 totals 15 residues.

V gene TRBV6-5 combines with J gene TRBJ1-5; perhaps TRBD1 as D (5 bases). The CDR3 covers 15 residues. With 6 bases removed from V and 2 bases from J, the gap between germline ends came to 14 bases. The germline V gene has CDR1 MNHEY and CDR2 SVGAGI. CDR3 DNA sequence: TGTGCCAGCAGCGTTCAAGGACAAGGCAATCAGCCCCAGCATTTT. The encoded protein is CASSVQGQGNQPQHF.

The chain couples TRBV15 to TRBJ2-3, with 8 bases identical to TRBD1. CDR3 length equals 16 residues. Germline V gene sequence: CDR1 LNHNV, CDR2 YYDKDF (reference sequence). J gave up 5 bases and V 5 bases, and 12 bases lay outside the gene matches. CDR3 region: CATSADAGGSRDTQYF. The CDR3, as DNA: TGTGCCACCAGCGCCGACGCAGGGGGCTCTAGAGATACGCAGTATTTT.

The chain's CDR3 is CASSRQGGEQFF. The CDR3 DNA reads as TGTGCCAGCAGTCGACAGGGGGGTGAGCAGTTCTTC. The genes are TRBV6-5 and TRBJ2-1; 9 bases line up with TRBD1. The V gene's germline CDR1 is MNHEY and CDR2 SVGAGI. This CDR3 contains 12 residues. The V gene end was trimmed by 5 bases and the J gene end by 9 bases; junction bases not matched to a gene: 2.

The chain couples TRBV7-2 to TRBJ2-1; either TRBD1 or TRBD2 may fit D (5 bases each). Germline CDR1 reads SGHTA; CDR2 reads FQGNSA. The CDR3 is 13 amino acids. V lost 1 base, J lost 6 bases, and 7 bases lay in between. The CDR3 DNA follows: TGTGCCAGCAGCTTAGTGGGGGTCAATGAGCAGTTCTTC. Translated, it gives CASSLVGVNEQFF.

V is TRBV5-6 and J is TRBJ2-7; TRBD2 aligns across 10 bases. CDR1 is SGHDT, CDR2 YYEEEE, per germline. The CDR3 loop spans 14 amino acids. Trimming at V came to 1 base and at J to 2 bases, leaving 0 bases not matched to a gene. The chain's CDR3 is CASSLLAGAYEQYF. The CDR3 coding sequence is TGTGCCAGCAGCTTGCTAGCGGGAGCCTACGAGCAGTACTTC.

V and J are TRBV11-3 and TRBJ2-7; 7 nucleotides match TRBD1. J gave up 3 bases and V 5 bases, and 7 bases lay outside the gene matches. The germline V gene has CDR1 SGHNT and CDR2 YENEEA. The CDR3 extends over 14 amino acids. In DNA, the CDR3 is TGTGCCAGCAGCCAGGAAGGGGGCTACTACGAGCAGTACTTC. It yields the protein CASSQEGGYYEQYF.